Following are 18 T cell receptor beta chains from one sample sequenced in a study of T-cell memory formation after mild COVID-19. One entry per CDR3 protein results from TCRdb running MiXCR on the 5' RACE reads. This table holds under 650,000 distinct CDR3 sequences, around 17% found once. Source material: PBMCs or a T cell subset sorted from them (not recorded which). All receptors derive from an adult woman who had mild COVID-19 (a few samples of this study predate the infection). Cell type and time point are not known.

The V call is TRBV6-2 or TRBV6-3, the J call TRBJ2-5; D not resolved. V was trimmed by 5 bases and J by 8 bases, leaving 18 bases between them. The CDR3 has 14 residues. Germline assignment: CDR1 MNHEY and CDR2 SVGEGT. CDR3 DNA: TGTGCCAGCAGTCCACCTCTAAGTTCGGTTACCCAGTACTTC. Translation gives CASSPPLSSVTQYF.

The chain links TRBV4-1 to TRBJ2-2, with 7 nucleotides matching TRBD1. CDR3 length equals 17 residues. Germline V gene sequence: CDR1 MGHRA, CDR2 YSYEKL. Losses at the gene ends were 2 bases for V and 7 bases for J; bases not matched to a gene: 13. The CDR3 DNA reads TGCGCCAGCAGCCAATCTCTGGGAGACAGGGCGAACGGGGAGCTGTTTTTT. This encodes CASSQSLGDRANGELFF.

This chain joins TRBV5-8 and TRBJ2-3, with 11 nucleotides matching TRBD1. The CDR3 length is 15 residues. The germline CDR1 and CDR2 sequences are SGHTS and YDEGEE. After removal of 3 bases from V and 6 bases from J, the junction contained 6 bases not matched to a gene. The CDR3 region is CASSSDRGLLDTQYF. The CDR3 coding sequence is TGTGCCAGCAGCTCGGACAGGGGGCTTCTCGATACGCAGTATTTT.

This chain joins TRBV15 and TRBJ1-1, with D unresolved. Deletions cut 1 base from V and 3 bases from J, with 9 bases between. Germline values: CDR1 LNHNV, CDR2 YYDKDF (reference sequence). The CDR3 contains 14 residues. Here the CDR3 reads CATSRARWDTEAFF. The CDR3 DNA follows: TGTGCCACCAGCAGAGCCCGGTGGGACACTGAAGCTTTCTTT.

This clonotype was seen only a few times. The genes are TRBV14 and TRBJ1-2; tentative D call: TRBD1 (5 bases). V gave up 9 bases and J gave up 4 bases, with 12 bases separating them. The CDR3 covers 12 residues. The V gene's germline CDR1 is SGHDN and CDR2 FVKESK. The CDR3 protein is CASSGTAYGYTF. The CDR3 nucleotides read TGTGCCAGTTCGGGGACGGCCTATGGCTACACCTTC.

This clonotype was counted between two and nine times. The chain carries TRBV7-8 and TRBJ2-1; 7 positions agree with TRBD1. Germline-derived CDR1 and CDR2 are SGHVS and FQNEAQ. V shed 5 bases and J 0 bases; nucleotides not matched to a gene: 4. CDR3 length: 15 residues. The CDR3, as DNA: TGTGCCAGCAGCAAAGACAGGGACTCCTACAATGAGCAGTTCTTC. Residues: CASSKDRDSYNEQFF.

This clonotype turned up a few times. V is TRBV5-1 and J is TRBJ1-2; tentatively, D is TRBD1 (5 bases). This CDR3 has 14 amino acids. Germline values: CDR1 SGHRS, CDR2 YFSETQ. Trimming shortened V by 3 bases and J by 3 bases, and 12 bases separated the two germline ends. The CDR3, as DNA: TGCGCCAGCAGCTGGGGACTACAGGACTATGGCTACACCTTC. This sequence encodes CASSWGLQDYGYTF.

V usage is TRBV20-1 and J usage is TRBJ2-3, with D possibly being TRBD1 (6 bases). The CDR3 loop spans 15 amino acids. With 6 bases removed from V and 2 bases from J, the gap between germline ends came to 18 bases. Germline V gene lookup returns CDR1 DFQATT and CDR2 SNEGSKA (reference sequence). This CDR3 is CSALELGAFTDTQYF. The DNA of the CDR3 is TGCAGTGCCCTAGAACTGGGGGCGTTCACAGATACGCAGTATTTT.

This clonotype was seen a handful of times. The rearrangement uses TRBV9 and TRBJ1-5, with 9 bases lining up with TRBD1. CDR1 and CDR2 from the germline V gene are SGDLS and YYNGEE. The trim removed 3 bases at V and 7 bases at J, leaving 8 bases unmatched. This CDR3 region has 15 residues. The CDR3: CASSAGTGKGQPQHF. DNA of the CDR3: TGTGCCAGCAGCGCCGGGACAGGGAAAGGGCAGCCCCAGCATTTT. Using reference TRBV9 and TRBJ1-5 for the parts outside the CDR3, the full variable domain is DSGVTQTPKHLITATGQRVTLRCSPRSGDLSVYWYQQSLDQGLQFLIQYYNGEERAKGNILERFSAQQFPDLHSELNLSSLELGDSALYFCASSAGTGKGQPQHFGDGTRLSIL.

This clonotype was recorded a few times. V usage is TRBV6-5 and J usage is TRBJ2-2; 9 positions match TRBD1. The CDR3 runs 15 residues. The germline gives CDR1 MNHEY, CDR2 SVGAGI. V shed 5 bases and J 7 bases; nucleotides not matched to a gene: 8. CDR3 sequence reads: CASSPGTGSGGELFF. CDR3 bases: TGTGCCAGCAGTCCCGGGACAGGGTCGGGCGGGGAGCTGTTTTTT.

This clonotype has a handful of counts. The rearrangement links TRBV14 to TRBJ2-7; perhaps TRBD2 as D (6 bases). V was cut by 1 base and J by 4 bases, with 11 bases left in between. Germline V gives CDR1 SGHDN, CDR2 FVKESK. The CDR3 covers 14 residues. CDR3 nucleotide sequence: TGTGCCAGCAGCCAAGGGGCAGGGAGGTACGAGCAGTACTTC. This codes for CASSQGAGRYEQYF.

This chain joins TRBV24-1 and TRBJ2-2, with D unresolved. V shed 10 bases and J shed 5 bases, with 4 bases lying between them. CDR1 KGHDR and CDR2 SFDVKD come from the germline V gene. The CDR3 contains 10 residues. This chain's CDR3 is CATGTGELFF. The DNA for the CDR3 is TGTGCCACTGGGACCGGGGAGCTGTTTTTT.

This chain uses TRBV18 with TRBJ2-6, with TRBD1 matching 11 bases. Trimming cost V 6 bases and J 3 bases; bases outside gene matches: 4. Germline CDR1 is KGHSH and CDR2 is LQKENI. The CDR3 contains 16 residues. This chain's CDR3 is CASSRTGGDGANVLTF. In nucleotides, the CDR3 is TGTGCCAGCTCCCGGACAGGGGGCGATGGGGCCAACGTCCTGACTTTC.

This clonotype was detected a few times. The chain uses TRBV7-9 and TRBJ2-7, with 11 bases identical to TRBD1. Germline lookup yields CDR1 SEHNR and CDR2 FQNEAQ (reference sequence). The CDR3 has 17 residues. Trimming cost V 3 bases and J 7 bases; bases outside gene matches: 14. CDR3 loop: CASSFWPSGQGAREQYF. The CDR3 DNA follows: TGTGCCAGCAGCTTTTGGCCTTCCGGACAGGGGGCTCGAGAGCAGTACTTC.

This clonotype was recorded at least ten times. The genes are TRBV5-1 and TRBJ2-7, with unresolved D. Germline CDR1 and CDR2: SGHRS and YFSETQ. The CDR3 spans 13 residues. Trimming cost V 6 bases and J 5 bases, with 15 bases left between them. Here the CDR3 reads CASMGISAHEQYF. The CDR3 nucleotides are TGCGCCAGCATGGGCATTAGTGCGCACGAGCAGTACTTC.

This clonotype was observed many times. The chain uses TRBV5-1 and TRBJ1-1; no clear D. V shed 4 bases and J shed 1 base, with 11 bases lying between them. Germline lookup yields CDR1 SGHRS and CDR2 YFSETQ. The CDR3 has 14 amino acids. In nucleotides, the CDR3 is TGCGCCAGCAGCGAAGACACATGGAACACTGAAGCTTTCTTT. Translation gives CASSEDTWNTEAFF. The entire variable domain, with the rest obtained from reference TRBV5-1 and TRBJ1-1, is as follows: KAGVTQTPRYLIKTRGQQVTLSCSPISGHRSVSWYQQTPGQGLQFLFEYFSETQRNKGNFPGRFSGRQFSNSRSEMNVSTLELGDSALYLCASSEDTWNTEAFFGQGTRLTVV.

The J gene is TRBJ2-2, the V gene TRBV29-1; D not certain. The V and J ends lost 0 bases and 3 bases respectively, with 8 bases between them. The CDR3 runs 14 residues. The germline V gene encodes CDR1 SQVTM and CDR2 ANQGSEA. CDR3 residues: CSVEDLLDTGELFF. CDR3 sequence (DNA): TGCAGCGTTGAAGATCTCTTAGACACCGGGGAGCTGTTTTTT.

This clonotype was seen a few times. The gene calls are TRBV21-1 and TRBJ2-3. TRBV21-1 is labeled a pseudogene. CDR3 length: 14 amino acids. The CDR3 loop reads CASSTEFSTDTQYF. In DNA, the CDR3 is TGTGCCAGCAGCACTGAGTTTAGCACAGATACGCAGTATTTT.